The rows below give T cell receptor beta chains drawn from one sample of a study of blood T cell repertoires in COVID-19. The data were produced by immunoSEQ multiplex PCR, yet TCRdb's version contains in-frame clones alone and is incomplete. The sample has about 160,000 clones; 90% to 95% are singletons. The specimen was peripheral blood. These receptor sequences come from a woman aged 45 to 65 with acute or convalescent COVID-19. The CDR3 runs from the conserved cysteine through the conserved F or W. Each record gives: V gene, clone size, D gene, J gene, CDR3 protein, CDR3 DNA. D genes are given only for firm matches. The listing skips clone size in some rows; elsewhere it reads once, few, many or a size class.

TRBV29-1	-	TRBD1	TRBJ1-2	CSVDPTGDYGYTF	TGCAGCGTTGATCCTACAGGGGACTATGGCTACACCTTC
TRBV7-9	-	-	TRBJ1-2	CASSRGGLNYGYTF	TGTGCCAGCAGCCGCGGGGGGCTAAACTATGGCTACACCTTC
TRBV6-7	-	-	TRBJ2-1	CASSYPLDSYNEQFF	TGTGCCAGCAGTTACCCCCTGGACAGTTACAATGAGCAGTTCTTC
TRBV9	-	-	TRBJ1-2	CASSARVGGYTF	TGTGCCAGCAGCGCCAGGGTGGGGGGCTACACCTTC
TRBV2	-	-	TRBJ1-1	CATRNSVGRNTEAFF	TGTGCCACCCGGAATTCAGTGGGGCGGAACACTGAAGCTTTCTTT
TRBV7-9	once	TRBD2	TRBJ2-3	CASSSWTSGRGSDTQYF	TGTGCCAGCAGCTCTTGGACTAGCGGGAGGGGATCAGATACGCAGTATTTT
TRBV6-1	-	-	TRBJ1-3	CASSGTRPISGNTIYF	TGTGCCAGCAGTGGAACCAGGCCGATTAGTGGAAACACCATATATTTT
TRBV7-2	-	TRBD1	TRBJ2-1	CASSLGDRNEQFF	TGTGCCAGCAGCTTAGGGGACAGGAATGAGCAGTTCTTC
TRBV3-1/TRBV3-2	-	TRBD1	TRBJ1-2	CASSPTGGNYGYTF	TGTGCCAGCAGCCCGACAGGGGGTAACTATGGCTACACCTTC
TRBV4-1	-	TRBD1	TRBJ1-3	CASSQPIRDRVRPGNTIYF	TGCGCCAGCAGCCAACCAATCCGGGACAGGGTTCGTCCTGGAAACACCATATATTTT
TRBV30	-	-	TRBJ1-5	CAWSRGQSNQPQHF	TGTGCCTGGAGTAGGGGTCAAAGCAATCAGCCCCAGCATTTT
TRBV3-1/TRBV3-2	-	-	TRBJ1-6	CASSQNRDNSPLHF	TGTGCCAGCAGCCAAAACAGGGATAATTCACCCCTCCACTTT
TRBV5-4	-	TRBD1	TRBJ2-4	CASSLQGPAGVIQYF	TGTGCCAGCAGCTTACAGGGGCCGGCCGGCGTCATTCAGTACTTC
TRBV29-1	-	TRBD2	TRBJ2-1	CSVGIAGAIEQFF	TGCAGCGTTGGAATAGCGGGAGCAATTGAGCAGTTCTTC
TRBV7-9	-	-	TRBJ1-1	CASSPFQATNTEAFF	TGTGCCAGCAGCCCCTTCCAGGCTACGAACACTGAAGCTTTCTTT
TRBV6-5	-	-	TRBJ1-2	CASSYSMQGLLDGYTF	TGTGCCAGCAGTTACTCGATGCAGGGGCTTCTTGATGGCTACACCTTC
TRBV28	-	TRBD1	TRBJ1-1	CASSLDRVGAEAFF	TGTGCCAGCAGTTTGGACAGGGTAGGGGCTGAAGCTTTCTTT
TRBV7-2	-	-	TRBJ1-2	CASSLVAYRENYGYTF	TGTGCCAGCAGCTTAGTGGCCTACAGGGAAAACTATGGCTACACCTTC
TRBV6-2/TRBV6-3	-	-	TRBJ2-1	CASSDPEGPYNEQFF	TGTGCCAGCAGTGACCCGGAGGGCCCCTACAATGAGCAGTTCTTC
TRBV3-1/TRBV3-2	-	TRBD2	TRBJ2-3	CASSRLAGGPPDTQYF	TGTGCCAGCAGTCGACTAGCGGGGGGGCCCCCAGATACGCAGTATTTT
TRBV7-2	-	-	TRBJ2-7	CASSLNTYEQYF	TGTGCCAGCAGCTTAAACACCTACGAGCAGTACTTC
TRBV28	-	TRBD1	TRBJ2-3	CASSRTGADTDTQYF	TGTGCCAGCAGTAGGACAGGGGCGGACACAGATACGCAGTATTTT
TRBV6-5	-	-	TRBJ2-1	CASSYSIGISYNEQFF	TGTGCCAGCAGTTACTCGATCGGGATCTCCTACAATGAGCAGTTCTTC